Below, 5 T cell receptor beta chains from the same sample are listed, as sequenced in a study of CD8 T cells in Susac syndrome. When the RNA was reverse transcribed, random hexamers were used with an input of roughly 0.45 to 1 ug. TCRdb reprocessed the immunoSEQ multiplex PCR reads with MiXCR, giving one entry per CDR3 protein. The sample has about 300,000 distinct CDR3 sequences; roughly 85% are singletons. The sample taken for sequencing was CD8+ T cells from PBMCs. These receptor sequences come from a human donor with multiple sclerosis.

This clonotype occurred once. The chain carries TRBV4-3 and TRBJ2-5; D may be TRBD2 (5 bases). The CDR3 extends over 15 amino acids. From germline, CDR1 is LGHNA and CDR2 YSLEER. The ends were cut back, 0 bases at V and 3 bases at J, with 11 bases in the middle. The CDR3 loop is CASSQDRRGEETQYF. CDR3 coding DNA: TGCGCCAGCAGCCAAGATCGTCGGGGAGAAGAGACCCAGTACTTC.

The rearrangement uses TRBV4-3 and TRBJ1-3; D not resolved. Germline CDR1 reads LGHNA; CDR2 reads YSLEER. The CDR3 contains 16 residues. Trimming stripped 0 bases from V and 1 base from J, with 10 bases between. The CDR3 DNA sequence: TGCGCCAGCAGCCAAGAAAGGGATTTATCTGGAAACACCATATATTTT. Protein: CASSQERDLSGNTIYF.

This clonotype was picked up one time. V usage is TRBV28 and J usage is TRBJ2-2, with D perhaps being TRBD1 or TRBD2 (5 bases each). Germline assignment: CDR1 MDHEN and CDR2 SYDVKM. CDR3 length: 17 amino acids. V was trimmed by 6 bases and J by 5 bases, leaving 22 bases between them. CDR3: CASSHPRQTRGTGELFF. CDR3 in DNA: TGTGCCAGCAGCCACCCACGACAGACAAGAGGGACCGGGGAGCTGTTTTTT. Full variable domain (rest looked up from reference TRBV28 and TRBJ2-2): DVKVTQSSRYLVKRTGEKVFLECVQDMDHENMFWYRQDPGLGLRLIYFSYDVKMKEKGDIPEGYSVSREKKERFSLILESASTNQTSMYLCASSHPRQTRGTGELFFGEGSRLTVL.

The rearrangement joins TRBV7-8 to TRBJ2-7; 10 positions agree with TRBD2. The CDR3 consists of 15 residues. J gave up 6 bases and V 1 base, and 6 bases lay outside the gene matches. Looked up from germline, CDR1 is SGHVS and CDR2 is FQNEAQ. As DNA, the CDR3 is TGTGCCAGCAGCTTAGGTACTAGCGGGATCACCGAGCAGTACTTC. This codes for CASSLGTSGITEQYF.

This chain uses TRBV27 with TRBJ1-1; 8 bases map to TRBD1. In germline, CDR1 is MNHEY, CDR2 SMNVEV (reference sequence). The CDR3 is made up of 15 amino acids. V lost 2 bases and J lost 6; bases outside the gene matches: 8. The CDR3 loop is CASSLQGAGFSEAFF. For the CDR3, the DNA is TGTGCCAGCAGTTTACAGGGGGCGGGTTTCTCTGAAGCTTTCTTT.